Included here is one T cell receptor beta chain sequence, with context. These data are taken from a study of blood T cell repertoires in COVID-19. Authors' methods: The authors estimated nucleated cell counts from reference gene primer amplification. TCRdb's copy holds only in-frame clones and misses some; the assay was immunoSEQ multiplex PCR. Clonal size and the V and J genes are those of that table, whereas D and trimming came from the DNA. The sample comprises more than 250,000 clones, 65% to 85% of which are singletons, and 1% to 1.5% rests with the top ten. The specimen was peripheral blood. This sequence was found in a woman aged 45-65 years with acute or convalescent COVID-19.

CDR3: CASSQVLGTGPQYF. Here the CDR3 DNA reads TGTGCCAGCAGCCAAGTCTTAGGGACAGGCCCGCAGTATTTT. This chain links TRBV3-1 (or the pseudogene TRBV3-2) with TRBJ2-3; TRBD1 matches at 8 bases. There are 14 residues in the CDR3. Germline-derived CDR1 and CDR2 are LGHDT and YNNKEL (reference sequence). Losses at the gene ends were 1 base for V and 10 bases for J; bases not matched to a gene: 7.